Sequencing of this T cell receptor beta chain was carried out in a study of T cells after yellow fever vaccination. General study points: Clonotypes shared by both compartments, CD4 and CD8, made up a small share.

Making TCR cDNA involved 5'RACE template switching, which added UMIs and a universal primer site. One entry per CDR3 protein, called by TCRdb with MiXCR from the 5' RACE reads. The sample holds about 330,000 distinct CDR3 sequences; about 4% are singletons and the top ten take approximately 23%. Many counts were recorded for this clonotype. Its specificity is not known. V was pared by 3 bases and J by 2 bases, with 4 bases between. The CDR3 has 12 amino acids. CDR1 SEHNR and CDR2 FQNEAQ come from the germline V gene (reference sequence). The TCR was taken from a man in his late teens or twenties who received the YFV17D yellow fever vaccine. The chain couples TRBV7-9 to TRBJ1-2; no firm D call. Sequencing used PBMCs, obtained 5 days after the yellow fever booster vaccination. The chain's CDR3 is CASSFPNYGYTF. CDR3 bases: TGTGCCAGCAGCTTCCCAAACTATGGCTACACCTTC.